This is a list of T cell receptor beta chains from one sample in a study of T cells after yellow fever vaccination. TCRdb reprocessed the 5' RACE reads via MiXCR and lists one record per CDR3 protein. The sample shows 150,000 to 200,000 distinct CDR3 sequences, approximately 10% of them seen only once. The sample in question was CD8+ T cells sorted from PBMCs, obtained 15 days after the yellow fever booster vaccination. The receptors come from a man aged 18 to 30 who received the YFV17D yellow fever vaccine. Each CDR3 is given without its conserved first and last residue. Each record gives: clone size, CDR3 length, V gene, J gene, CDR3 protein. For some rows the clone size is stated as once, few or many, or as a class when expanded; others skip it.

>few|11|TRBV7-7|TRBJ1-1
ASSLAPNTEAF
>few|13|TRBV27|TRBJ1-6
ASSFNSRFNSPLH
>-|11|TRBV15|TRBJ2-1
ATKGEIWGEQF
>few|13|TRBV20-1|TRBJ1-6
SARAADRVLSPLH
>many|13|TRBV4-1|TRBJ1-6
ASSHADWNNSPLH
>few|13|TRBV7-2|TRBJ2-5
ASSSPSGGQETQY
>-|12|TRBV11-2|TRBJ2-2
ATNRLAATGELF
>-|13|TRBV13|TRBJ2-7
ASSLFSMAGYEQY
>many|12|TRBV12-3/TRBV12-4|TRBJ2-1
ASSLSSGVGEQF
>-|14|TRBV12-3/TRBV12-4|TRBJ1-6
ASRDFGGSYNSPLH
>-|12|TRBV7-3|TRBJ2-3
ASRPDYPTDTQY
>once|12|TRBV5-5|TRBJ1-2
ASSFRTVNYGYT
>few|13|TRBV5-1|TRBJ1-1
ASSGPGRTLTGAF
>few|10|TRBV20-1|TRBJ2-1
SVAPQGTVEF
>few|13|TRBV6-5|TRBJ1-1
ASSYSPYLNTEAF
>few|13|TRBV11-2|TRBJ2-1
ASSLGAASYNEQF
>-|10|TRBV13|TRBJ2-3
ASSFRRDTQY
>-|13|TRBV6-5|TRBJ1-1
ASSYLGGLNTEAF
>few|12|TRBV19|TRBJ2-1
ASSISSGYNEQF
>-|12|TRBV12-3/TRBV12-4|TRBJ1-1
ASSWDTPNTEAF
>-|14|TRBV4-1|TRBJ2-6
ASSQEMGLRANVLT
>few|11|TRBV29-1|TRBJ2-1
SARLASGDEQF
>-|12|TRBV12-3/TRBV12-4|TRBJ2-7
ASSLLQGIYEQY
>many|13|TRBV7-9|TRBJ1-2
ASSLGPVTHRGYT
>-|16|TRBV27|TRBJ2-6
ASSFFGTGLPGANVLT
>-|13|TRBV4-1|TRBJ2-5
ASSQGGQGVETQY